The 15 T cell receptor beta chains listed next were all sequenced from one sample in a study of TIL therapy for anti-PD-1-resistant metastatic lung cancer. The libraries were made with immunoSEQ v3. Some clones are missing from TCRdb's copy, which holds only in-frame ones; the method was immunoSEQ multiplex PCR. The sample shows tens of thousands of clones, around 67% of them seen only once. Time point reported: pre-treatment sample, taken before nivolumab and TIL therapy. The source material was blood, sampled at baseline. These receptor sequences come from a person aged 25-79 years with non-small cell lung cancer.

This clone was seen once. The chain uses TRBV5-1 and TRBJ2-3; 11 nucleotides agree with TRBD2. J lost 1 base, V lost 5 bases, and 9 bases had no gene match. The CDR3 loop spans 17 amino acids. CDR1 and CDR2 from the germline V gene are SGHRS and YFSETQ. This chain's CDR3 is CASRGSGGAEGTDTQYF. The CDR3 bases are TGCGCCAGCAGAGGTAGCGGGGGGGCTGAGGGCACAGATACGCAGTATTTT. Full variable domain (remainder filled in from reference TRBV5-1 and TRBJ2-3): KAGVTQTPRYLIKTRGQQVTLSCSPISGHRSVSWYQQTPGQGLQFLFEYFSETQRNKGNFPGRFSGRQFSNSRSEMNVSTLELGDSALYLCASRGSGGAEGTDTQYFGPGTRLTVL.

The V gene is TRBV7-8, the J gene TRBJ1-2; D ambiguous. The germline V gene has CDR1 SGHVS and CDR2 FQNEAQ. The CDR3 is 14 residues long. The germline V and J ends were trimmed by 7 bases and 7 bases, with 19 bases remaining between them. DNA for the CDR3: TGTGCCAGCAAAATGATTGCGAGCTCGGGTGGCTACACCTTC. Its protein product is CASKMIASSGGYTF.

This chain uses TRBV4-3 with TRBJ1-6, with D unresolved. CDR1 LGHNA and CDR2 YSLEER come from the germline V gene. The V gene lost 0 bases and the J gene lost 10 bases, with 7 bases spanning the gap. The CDR3 totals 13 residues. The CDR3 region has the DNA TGCGCCAGCAGCCAAGAGATAGGGTCACCCCTCCACTTT. Translating it yields CASSQEIGSPLHF.

There are a few counts of this clone. The chain links TRBV9 to TRBJ1-1; TRBD1 is a possible D gene (6 bases). Germline-derived CDR1 and CDR2 are SGDLS and YYNGEE. V was trimmed by 3 bases and J by 3 bases, leaving 15 bases between them. The CDR3 loop spans 15 amino acids. In DNA form, the CDR3 reads TGTGCCAGCAGCGCCGAGGGGGGGCTGGACACTGAAGCTTTCTTT. As protein: CASSAEGGLDTEAFF.

The genes are TRBV25-1 and TRBJ2-3, with D tentatively TRBD1 (6 bases). CDR1 and CDR2 from the germline V gene are MGHDK and SYGVNS. V was trimmed by 7 bases and J by 5 bases, leaving 19 bases between them. The CDR3 has 15 residues. CDR3 in DNA: TGTGCCAGCAACGGCGCGGAGTCCAGGGGAGATACGCAGTATTTT. Translated, it gives CASNGAESRGDTQYF.

The chain employs TRBV5-1 and TRBJ1-2; 10 nucleotides line up with TRBD1. The germline gives CDR1 SGHRS, CDR2 YFSETQ. CDR3 size: 16 residues. J lost 1 base, V lost 0 bases, and 3 bases had no gene match. The CDR3 loop is CASSLDGTGDNYGYTF. The CDR3 nucleotides read TGCGCCAGCAGCTTGGATGGGACAGGGGATAACTATGGCTACACCTTC.

The table lists this clone with a few counts. The gene calls are TRBV7-3 and TRBJ1-1; 8 bases align to TRBD1. J was trimmed by 0 bases and V by 5 bases; bases with no gene match: 5. This CDR3 has 15 amino acids. Germline lookup yields CDR1 SGHTA and CDR2 FQGTGA. CDR3 in amino acids: CASSPGGGLNTEAFF. DNA of the CDR3: TGTGCCAGCAGCCCAGGGGGCGGCCTGAACACTGAAGCTTTCTTT.

V and J are TRBV11-2 and TRBJ2-3, with TRBD1 as a possible D gene (5 bases). Germline CDR1 reads SGHAT; CDR2 reads FQNNGV. CDR3 length equals 15 residues. V was trimmed by 4 bases and J by 1 base, leaving 12 bases between them. In DNA, the CDR3 is TGTGCCAGCAGCTCCCAGGGATCGGGCACAGATACGCAGTATTTT. Protein sequence: CASSSQGSGTDTQYF.

This clone was seen only a few times. V gene TRBV19 combines with J gene TRBJ1-1; unclear D gene. The CDR3 has 13 residues. Germline V gene sequence: CDR1 LNHDA, CDR2 SQIVND (reference sequence). The CDR3 DNA is TGTGCTACCGCACCCGGGAGAAACACTGAAGCTTTCTTT. Translated, it gives CATAPGRNTEAFF.

The rearrangement links TRBV7-2 to TRBJ2-1; TRBD2 aligns across 13 bases. Losses at the gene ends were 1 base for V and 9 bases for J; bases not matched to a gene: 12. The germline gives CDR1 SGHTA, CDR2 FQGNSA. CDR3 length equals 18 residues. DNA for the CDR3: TGTGCCAGCAGCTTAGGGGGGAGACTAGCGGGAGGAGGGAGTGAGCAGTTCTTC. As protein: CASSLGGRLAGGGSEQFF.

This rearrangement joins TRBV29-1 to TRBJ2-1; the D gene is possibly TRBD2 (8 bases). The V gene's germline CDR1 is SQVTM and CDR2 ANQGSEA. Between the trimmed V and J ends, which lost 1 base and 4 bases, there was a span of 14 bases. The CDR3 extends over 15 amino acids. CDR3 sequence reads: CSVEGREGAYNEQFF. The CDR3 DNA is TGCAGCGTTGAAGGACGGGAGGGGGCTTACAATGAGCAGTTCTTC.

A few counts support this clone. The chain couples TRBV5-4 to TRBJ2-7, with D perhaps TRBD1 or TRBD2 (6 bases each). V was trimmed by 4 bases and J by 4 bases, leaving 15 bases between them. Germline V lookup: CDR1 SGHNT, CDR2 YYREEE (reference sequence). CDR3 size: 14 residues. CDR3 sequence reads: CASSLQGGGYEQYF. The CDR3 DNA sequence: TGTGCCAGCAGCCTACAGGGTGGAGGGTACGAGCAGTACTTC.

V usage is TRBV7-2 and J usage is TRBJ1-2, with 11 nucleotides matching TRBD1. This CDR3 is 15 amino acids long. Germline loops: CDR1 SGHTA, CDR2 FQGNSA. V shed 1 base, J shed 8 bases, and the junction held 6 bases outside the gene matches. The CDR3 is CASSLGGQGVTGYTF. The CDR3 region has the DNA TGTGCCAGCAGCTTAGGGGGACAGGGGGTGACGGGCTACACCTTC. The full variable domain, completed using reference TRBV7-2 and TRBJ1-2, is GAGVSQSPSNKVTEKGKDVELRCDPISGHTALYWYRQSLGQGLEFLIYFQGNSAPDKSGLPSDRFSAERTGGSVSTLTIQRTQQEDSAVYLCASSLGGQGVTGYTFGSGTRLTVV.

This sequence joins TRBV5-1 and TRBJ2-1, with 10 bases lining up with TRBD2. The germline CDR1 and CDR2 sequences are SGHRS and YFSETQ. V lost 4 bases to trimming and J lost 6 bases; unmatched junction nucleotides: 10. The CDR3 runs 16 residues. The chain's CDR3 is CASSPLSGGAANEQFF. The CDR3, as DNA: TGCGCCAGCAGCCCGCTCAGCGGGGGGGCCGCCAATGAGCAGTTCTTC.

This sequence joins TRBV7-2 and TRBJ1-3; D possibly corresponds to TRBD1 (5 bases). Per germline, CDR1 SGHTA and CDR2 FQGNSA. Trimming removed 1 base from V and 2 bases from J, with 9 bases in between. The CDR3 length is 15 residues. Here the CDR3 reads CASSLGGHPGNTIYF. CDR3 coding DNA: TGTGCCAGCAGCTTAGGCGGACACCCTGGAAACACCATATATTTT.